This T cell receptor beta chain was identified during a study of cytomegalovirus exposure and HLA in healthy donors. Notes on the study in general: TRBV6-2, TRBV6-3 and some other V segments were unresolvable in 87-base-pair reads. For most TCR beta V segments, an earlier analysis put the productive rate at about 90% or about 30% of the time. Sequencing likely generated an artifact that appeared as a cluster of highly shared sequence variants. Rare sequences made up most TCRs, while some public TCRs were found in many donors.

In the case of this clone: No antigen is known for it.

The primer mix had 60 Vbeta and 13 Jbeta primers. Using immunoSEQ multiplex PCR, the repertoire was profiled, and TCRdb retains in-frame clones only, with some absent. The sample lists about 73,000 clones; roughly 82% were seen once. CDR3 length equals 15 residues. The germline CDR1 and CDR2 sequences are SGHAT and FQNNGV. V was clipped by 0 bases and J by 3 bases; unmatched bases: 4. This chain connects TRBV11-2 to TRBJ2-7; 8 nucleotides align to TRBD1. This clonotype was obtained from an older man in good health and CMV-seronegative. The specimen was PBMCs. In DNA, the CDR3 is TGTGCCAGCAGCTTAGACCTCGGACAGGGCTACGAGCAGTACTTC. Protein product: CASSLDLGQGYEQYF.